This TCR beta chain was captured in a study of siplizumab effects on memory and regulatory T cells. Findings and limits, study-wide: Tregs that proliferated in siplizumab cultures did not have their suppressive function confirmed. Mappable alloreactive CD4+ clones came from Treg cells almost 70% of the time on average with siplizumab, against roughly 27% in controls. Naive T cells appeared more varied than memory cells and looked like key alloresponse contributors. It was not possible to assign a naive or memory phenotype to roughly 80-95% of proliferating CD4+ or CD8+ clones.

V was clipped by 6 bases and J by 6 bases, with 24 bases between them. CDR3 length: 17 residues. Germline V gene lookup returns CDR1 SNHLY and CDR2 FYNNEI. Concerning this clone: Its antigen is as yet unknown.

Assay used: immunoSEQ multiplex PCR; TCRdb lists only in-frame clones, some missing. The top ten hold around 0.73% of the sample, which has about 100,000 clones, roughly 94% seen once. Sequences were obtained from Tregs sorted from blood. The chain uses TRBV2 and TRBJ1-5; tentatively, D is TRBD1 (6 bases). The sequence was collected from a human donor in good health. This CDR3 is CASRKRNTGKTFQPQHF. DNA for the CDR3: TGTGCCAGCAGAAAAAGGAATACAGGGAAGACGTTTCAGCCCCAGCATTTT.